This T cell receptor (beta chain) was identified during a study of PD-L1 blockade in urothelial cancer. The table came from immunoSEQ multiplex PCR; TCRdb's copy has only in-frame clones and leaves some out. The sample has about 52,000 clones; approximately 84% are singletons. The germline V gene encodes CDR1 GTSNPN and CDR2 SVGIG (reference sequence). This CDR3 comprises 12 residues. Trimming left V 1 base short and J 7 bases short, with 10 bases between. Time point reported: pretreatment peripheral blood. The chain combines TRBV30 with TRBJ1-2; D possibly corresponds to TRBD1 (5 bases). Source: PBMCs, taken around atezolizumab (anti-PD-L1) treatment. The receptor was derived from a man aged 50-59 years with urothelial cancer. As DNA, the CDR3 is TGTGCCTGGAGTGCAGGGTTTGGTGGCTACACCTTC. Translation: CAWSAGFGGYTF.